Listed here is a single T cell receptor (beta chain). This clonotype was observed at least ten times. Its antigen specificity is not known. One base away there is no much larger clone; base qualities are not given. This beta chain is a stray read from a library made for alpha chains; its abundance is not meaningful. The data stem from a study of spatial heterogeneity in lung cancer (dated by TCRdb to about 2019). In terms of the full investigation: More beta-chain than alpha-chain transcripts were consistently detected, likely reflecting higher beta-chain transcript abundance. TCR transcript counts in tumor regions correlated strongly with a T cell transcriptional module score from matched bulk RNA-seq. In non-small cell lung cancer, the study quantitatively compared TCR alpha and beta repertoires across several tumor regions, matched nontumor lung, and blood. TCR repertoire features were related to nonsynonymous mutation counts determined by whole-exome sequencing of tumor tissue. In the raw uncorrected reads, each unique combination of TCR and UMI appeared on average more than ten times. Both alpha and beta chains were TCR-sequenced in hundreds of tumor regions, under 80 matched nontumor lung samples and 56 PBMC samples obtained at surgery.

Libraries were built with 5' RACE. The sequencer was a NextSeq 500. In the TCR library protocol, a unique molecular identifier was attached to each TCR cDNA molecule so that PCR and sequencing errors could be corrected. Under the source paper's analysis protocol: TCR identification, UMI-based error correction and CDR3 extraction were performed with Decombinator tools. TCRs above a frequency of 2 per 1,000, corresponding to the top 1% of the tumor frequency distribution, were defined as expanded. Expanded tumor TCRs statistically deemed absent (corrected P<0.05) from at least one tumor region were classed as regional, and all other expanded tumor TCRs were classed as ubiquitous. Renyi diversity was calculated using the R vegan package after each repertoire was subsampled 100 times to 5,000 TCRs. CDR3 similarity networks were constructed using string-kernel similarity of amino acid triplets, with links drawn between CDR3s whose pairwise similarity was above 0.82. TCRdb ran its own pipeline on the public reads, namely fastp trimming at Q25 and MiXCR clone calling, and kept in-frame beta chains. Duplicate CDR3 protein sequences are folded into a single record with the most common DNA and genes. None of the V and J calls come from the authors' own analysis; TCRdb made them. Across this sample there are some 9,500 distinct CDR3 sequences, with approximately 14% seen only once. The top ten clones comprise 14% of the sample.

Sample time point, as interpreted from the label and publication: sample taken at primary tumor resection. Donors were 65 to 85 patients with early-stage, untreated non-small cell lung cancer from the lung TRACERx cohort. Without any cell sorting, TCR sequencing was performed on whole RNA extracted either from tumor and nontumor lung tissue or from cryopreserved PBMC samples. Only patients with enough RNA available from two or more tumor regions were chosen for TCR sequencing. A lung pathologist reviewed the tumor and adjacent nontumor lung specimens before the specimens were selected. Study-wide findings and limitations: TCR-seq coverage of tumor T cells was estimated at only 5.5% to 8.5% for alpha chains and approximately 13% for beta chains. The number of expanded intratumoral alpha and beta TCRs correlated with the tumor nonsynonymous mutation count. Additional single-cell paired TCR alpha and beta sequencing was considered necessary to confirm, at a functional level, the hypothesis that regional TCRs recognize regional mutations. Counts of ubiquitous and regional expanded TCRs correlated with counts of ubiquitous and regional nonsynonymous mutations, respectively.

The material sequenced was lung tumor tissue, taken at surgery. This receptor was obtained from a male donor with early-stage non-small cell lung cancer.

The CDR3 corresponds to CASSYGTGKANTEAFF. The base sequence is TGTGCCAGCAGCTACGGGACAGGGAAGGCGAACACTGAAGCTTTCTTT. The V gene is TRBV25-1 and the J gene is TRBJ1-1, with 9 middle bases fitting TRBD1. The CDR3 starts with the cysteine, ends with the phenylalanine, and has 16 residues. Just the 48-base CDR3 DNA is kept, in frame starting at base 1. Here V drops 6 bases and J drops 1 base, and the junction holds 9 bases not matched to any gene. As encoded in the germline V gene, CDR1 is MGHDK while CDR2 is SYGVNS.